What follows describes a single TCR beta chain. This receptor's antigen is unknown. Base qualities are not recorded, but no much larger clone differs from it by a single base. This entry belongs to a study of response to subunit inactivated influenza vaccine (dated by TCRdb to 2016 to 2019). Looking at the study overall: The study used deep quantitative T cell receptor repertoire profiling to track responses to a trivalent subunit inactivated influenza vaccine. General study outcomes and caveats: It was suggested by the authors that each seasonal influenza vaccination may recruit only a limited number of new T cells.

Libraries were constructed by RT-PCR. For sequencing, an Illumina HiSeq 2500 was employed. TCRdb reworked the public reads: Q25 trimming with fastp, MiXCR clone assembly, productive beta chains retained. Each entry is one CDR3 protein sequence, shown with its most common DNA and genes. Here the sample has roughly 650,000 distinct CDR3 sequences; around 16% occur a single time. 11% of the sample lies in the top ten. Between the V and J ends, shortened by 4 bases and 4 bases respectively, the junction contains 12 bases. The CDR3 numbers 14 residues from cysteine through phenylalanine. Here the CDR3 DNA is all that survives: 42 bases in frame from base 1. CDR1 and CDR2, per the germline V gene, are LGHNA and YSLEER.

The sample here was PBMCs from blood, taken 12 days after vaccination. The rearrangement combines TRBV4-3 with TRBJ2-3; too little of a D gene remains to name it. This sequence originates from a man in his fifties or sixties who received an inactivated influenza vaccine. Donor details come from another sample of the same person, matched by shared clones. The CDR3 loop reads CASSRTPRSDTQYF. In nucleotides, the sequence is TGCGCCAGCAGCCGGACCCCTCGGTCAGATACGCAGTATTTT.